What follows is one T cell receptor beta chain and its context. This clone has only one observation. Its target antigen remains unknown. No much larger clone exists at a distance of one base, and base qualities are not known. Each collaborating institution followed its own protocols to collect whole blood in K2EDTA tubes. For TCRbeta analysis, collaborators shipped samples as frozen whole blood, isolated PBMCs, or DNA extracted from either of those sample types. TCRbeta CDR3 regions were amplified from genomic DNA using the immunoSEQ Assay, a bias-controlled multiplex PCR. The authors' analysis ran thus. The number of nucleated cells in each sample was estimated by amplification of reference gene primers within the assay. To quantify the absolute abundance of each unique TCRbeta CDR3 rearrangement, sequence reads were collapsed and filtered. For each sample, productive Simpson clonality was calculated by taking the square root of Simpson's diversity index across productive rearrangements. TCRdb obtained this table from immuneACCESS and retained in-frame rearrangements with V and J assigned. These tables miss some clones; where compared with another copy, unresolved V genes account for less than half of the shortfall, and the remainder is unexplained. For V, J and clone size, that table is used; D and trimming come from the DNA. Within this sample are 61,000 or so clones, with almost 90% of them counted one time only. The leading ten clones occupy 20% to 25% of the sample.

This record comes from a study of blood T cell repertoires in COVID-19 (dated by TCRdb to about 2020). With regard to the full study: Collaborator samples came from the United States, Italy and Spain and covered acute and convalescent phases of COVID-19. The sample metadata nearly always contained a de-identified subject ID, COVID-19 status, age in years and sex. The repertoires were made available in a free public database intended to serve as a resource for research on the immune response to SARS-CoV-2. The samples were drawn from the first 160 participants of the ongoing ImmuneRACE study and from more than 1,000 subjects provided by 6 global collaborators. Deeply sampled blood TCRbeta repertoires from subjects exposed to, actively infected with, or recovered from COVID-19 were included in the dataset. Where available, HLA class I and class II types were taken from metadata supplied by the sample provider and were not determined by assay-based typing. The prospective study material was composed of cDNA or gDNA derived from T cells, B-cell-depleted T cells, or PBMCs.

Study-wide conclusions, independent of this receptor: The amount of clinical and demographic metadata varied by source and participant and was provided uncurated.

This receptor was taken from a woman between 50 and 59 years old with active or convalescent COVID-19. The sequencing sample was made of peripheral blood.

Here is the DNA: TGTGCCAGCAGCCCGAGACAGGCCTCCTACGAGCAGTACTTC. It specifies CASSPRQASYEQYF. The sequence links TRBV9 to TRBJ2-7; TRBD1 is perhaps the D gene, given 6 matching bases. V sheds 4 bases and J sheds 0 bases, leaving 11 bases between their ends. As encoded in the germline V gene, CDR1 is SGDLS while CDR2 is YYNGEE. The CDR3, from cysteine to phenylalanine, totals 14 residues. The CDR3 DNA has 42 bases and is translated from base 1.